Listed here is a single TCR beta chain. The antigen is not known. The entry originates in a study of T cell responses to AZD1222 COVID-19 vaccine. Whole-study findings and limits: Across spike, vaccine-associated CD4 TCRs were found, dominant at 160-218 and 743-854. There were mostly white British donors and more females than males, and clonal diversity was possibly underestimated. It was only five to seven AZD1222 recipients who were seropositive at baseline.

Repertoires were generated with immunoSEQ multiplex PCR, while TCRdb's copy carries only in-frame clones and drops some. The sample contains approximately 140,000 clones, about 93% of which appear only once. In germline, CDR1 is PRHDT, CDR2 FYEKMQ (reference sequence). Trimming pared 10 bases from V and 0 bases from J, leaving 13 bases between. This CDR3 has 14 residues. The material was peripheral blood, obtained 28 days after the second AZD1222 dose. This chain links TRBV13 with TRBJ1-3; D not certain. The TCR was taken from an adult who received the AZD1222 COVID-19 vaccine. CDR3 in DNA: TGTGCCACTCACCGAAGGGACTCTGGAAACACCATATATTTT. Protein product: CATHRRDSGNTIYF.